This TCR beta chain derives from a study of graft-versus-host responses after intestinal transplantation. At the level of the study: Recipients were all induced with anti-thymocyte globulin, then given tacrolimus and steroids for 2 to 4 years. Study outcomes and limitations: Recipient marrow contained GvH clones, some of which appeared first in ileum or blood.

As to this clone: Its antigen is not identified. The same CDR3 is also encoded by other DNA sequences in this sample.

Some clones are missing from TCRdb's copy, which holds only in-frame ones; the method was immunoSEQ multiplex PCR. The table lists tens of thousands of clones, roughly four fifths of them singletons. Per germline, CDR1 MDHEN and CDR2 SYDVKM. This CDR3 has 12 residues. Trimming removed 7 bases at V and 0 bases at J, with 6 bases between. This sample comprised PBMCs, obtained about 38 months after transplant. The chain links TRBV28 to TRBJ1-1; D ambiguous. The receptor was derived from a human patient who received an intestinal transplant, so some T cells may come from the graft donor. CDR3 coding DNA: TGTGCCAGCAAGGTCATGAACACTGAAGCTTTCTTT. It specifies CASKVMNTEAFF.